This T cell receptor (beta chain) was profiled in a study of blood T cell repertoires in COVID-19. Turning to the study itself: From the United States, Italy and Spain came samples of acute and convalescent COVID-19. T cells, B-cell-depleted T cells, or PBMCs supplied cDNA or gDNA.

Original methodology: Estimation of nucleated cell counts relied on the amplification of reference gene primers. Assay: immunoSEQ multiplex PCR; the TCRdb copy retains only in-frame clones and omits some. Clone size and the V and J calls come from that table; the DNA yielded D and trimming. The sample holds 150,000 or so clones, roughly 83% seen once. Exposed participants encountered a COVID-19 case during the 2 weeks preceding study entry. Sequenced input: PBMCs or T cells enriched from blood (not recorded which). This receptor was taken from a man between 65 and 85 years old who had been exposed to COVID-19.

This chain's CDR3 is CASSQEEGLAGGDTQYF. CDR3 nucleotide sequence: TGCGCCAGCAGCCAAGAGGAGGGGCTAGCGGGCGGAGATACGCAGTATTTT. V gene TRBV4-3 combines with J gene TRBJ2-3; 8 nucleotides align to TRBD2. The germline V gene encodes CDR1 LGHNA and CDR2 YSLEER. The CDR3 is 17 amino acids. Trimming removed 0 bases from V and 5 bases from J; junction bases left unmatched: 10.